Listed below are T cell receptor beta chains from one sample, sequenced in a study of blood T cell repertoires in COVID-19. Method: immunoSEQ multiplex PCR; TCRdb's copy keeps in-frame clones and lacks some. The data contain approximately 41,000 clones, approximately 88% of them singletons. Sample: peripheral blood. Receptors were obtained from a woman in her 40s with acute or convalescent COVID-19. CDR3s include the opening cysteine and the closing phenylalanine or tryptophan. The D gene is left open where the match is weak. Size is omitted from some rows. Given values are once, few, many or a class for expanded clones.

clone size,D gene,J gene,V gene,CDR3 protein,CDR3 DNA
few,-,TRBJ2-1,TRBV28,CASSFGPEQFF,TGTGCCAGCAGTTTCGGTCCTGAGCAGTTCTTC
-,TRBD1,TRBJ2-1,TRBV9,CASSVTGGTYNEQFF,TGTGCCAGCAGCGTAACAGGGGGGACCTACAATGAGCAGTTCTTC
-,TRBD2,TRBJ2-6,TRBV29-1,CAGGTESGANVLTF,TGCGCGGGGGGAACAGAGTCTGGGGCCAACGTCCTGACTTTC
-,-,TRBJ1-3,TRBV30,CACDRPSSGNTIYF,TGTGCCTGTGACAGGCCCTCCTCTGGAAACACCATATATTTT
once,-,TRBJ2-2,TRBV5-6,CASSLSWYGSLVTGELFF,TGTGCCAGCAGCTTATCTTGGTACGGGAGCTTGGTCACCGGGGAGCTGTTTTTT
-,-,TRBJ1-1,TRBV11-2,CASSLFSGENTEAFF,TGTGCCAGCAGCTTATTCTCAGGGGAGAACACTGAAGCTTTCTTT
-,TRBD2,TRBJ2-2,TRBV4-2,CASSHGLGNAGELFF,TGTGCCAGCAGCCACGGACTAGGGAACGCCGGGGAGCTGTTTTTT
-,TRBD2,TRBJ2-5,TRBV3-1/TRBV3-2,CASSQGRGGETQYF,TGTGCCAGCAGCCAAGGGCGGGGAGGGGAGACCCAGTACTTC
-,TRBD2,TRBJ2-5,TRBV3-1/TRBV3-2,CASSQDRVAGAQETQYF,TGTGCCAGCAGCCAAGATCGGGTAGCGGGAGCCCAAGAGACCCAGTACTTC
-,TRBD1,TRBJ1-5,TRBV28,CASSGTWDRGRNRRNQPQHF,TGTGCCAGCAGTGGTACCTGGGACAGGGGGCGAAATCGGCGCAATCAGCCCCAGCATTTT
-,TRBD2,TRBJ2-4,TRBV18,CASSPPWEGAKNIQYF,TGTGCCAGCTCACCCCCGTGGGAGGGAGCCAAAAACATTCAGTACTTC
once,-,TRBJ1-1,TRBV18,CASSPPPGRGNTEAFF,TGTGCCAGCTCACCACCACCGGGCAGGGGGAACACTGAAGCTTTCTTT
few,TRBD1,TRBJ1-6,TRBV7-8,CASSLGQGYNSPLHF,TGTGCCAGCAGCTTAGGACAGGGCTATAATTCACCCCTCCACTTT
-,-,TRBJ1-2,TRBV4-3,CASSQNSNYGYTF,TGCGCCAGCAGCCAAAACAGTAACTATGGCTACACCTTC
-,TRBD1,TRBJ1-6,TRBV2,CASSPRTGEVSPLHF,TGTGCCAGCAGTCCAAGGACAGGGGAAGTTTCACCCCTCCACTTT
once,TRBD2,TRBJ2-6,TRBV2,CASSPASGITNVLTF,TGTGCCAGCAGTCCTGCTAGCGGTATAACCAACGTCCTGACTTTC
few,-,TRBJ1-2,TRBV5-4,CASSLDSGSDYGYTF,TGTGCCAGCAGCTTGGATTCAGGATCCGACTATGGCTACACCTTC
-,-,TRBJ2-5,TRBV7-8,CASSLAPSLGLETQYF,TGTGCCAGCAGCTTAGCCCCCTCGCTGGGCCTCGAGACCCAGTACTTC
once,TRBD2,TRBJ2-3,TRBV11-2,CASSLRAGTQTSTDTQYF,TGTGCCAGCAGCTTGAGAGCGGGAACCCAAACTAGCACAGATACGCAGTATTTT
-,-,TRBJ2-1,TRBV7-2,CASSLGQIYNEQFF,TGTGCCAGCAGCTTAGGACAGATTTACAATGAGCAGTTCTTC
-,TRBD2,TRBJ2-5,TRBV5-1,CASSLSSGSQETQYF,TGCGCCAGCAGCTTGAGTAGCGGGAGCCAAGAGACCCAGTACTTC
-,-,TRBJ1-2,TRBV28,CASSRQNYGYTF,TGTGCCAGCAGTCGACAGAACTATGGCTACACCTTC
-,TRBD1,TRBJ1-3,TRBV27,CASRPDRSQPIYF,TGTGCCAGCAGACCGGACAGGTCTCAACCCATATATTTT
few,TRBD1,TRBJ2-5,TRBV5-6,CASSFRDRLYF,TGTGCCAGCAGCTTTAGGGACAGACTGTACTTC
-,TRBD1,TRBJ1-3,TRBV5-8,CASRHRDRSSGNTIYF,TGTGCCAGCAGACACCGGGACAGGAGCTCTGGAAACACCATATATTTT
-,TRBD2,TRBJ2-4,TRBV19,CASSPSGGRAGDIQYF,TGTGCCAGTAGCCCCAGCGGGGGCAGGGCCGGAGACATTCAGTACTTC
-,TRBD1,TRBJ2-5,TRBV14,CASSRNRDRTQETQYF,TGTGCCAGCAGCCGTAACCGGGACAGGACCCAAGAGACCCAGTACTTC
-,TRBD1,TRBJ1-5,TRBV28,CASRHRDRVMMEPQHF,TGTGCCAGCAGACACCGGGACAGGGTAATGATGGAGCCCCAGCATTTT